These 8 T cell receptor beta chains originate from one sample sequenced in a study of T cells in narcolepsy. The method was immunoSEQ multiplex PCR; TCRdb's version includes in-frame clones alone and lacks a portion of them. The sample lists around 20,000 clones, roughly four fifths seen once, with roughly 1.7% in the top ten. The sequencing input was memory (CD45RA-) CD4+ T cells from blood. These receptor sequences come from a human donor in good health.

Here the CDR3 reads CASSSPKYGGTEAFF. The CDR3 bases are TGTGCCAGCAGCTCCCCGAAATACGGGGGCACTGAAGCTTTCTTT. The genes are TRBV5-4 and TRBJ1-1, with D tentatively TRBD1 (5 bases). The CDR3 is made up of 15 amino acids. Trimming pared 3 bases from V and 4 bases from J, leaving 16 bases between. Germline CDR1 and CDR2: SGHNT and YYREEE (reference sequence).

The chain links TRBV5-6 to TRBJ2-5; possible D gene TRBD2, 6 bases. The J call could be wrong; TRBJ2-7 is a better fit for the DNA end. CDR3 length: 14 amino acids. Germline CDR1 and CDR2: SGHDT and YYEEEE. CDR3 nucleotides: TGTGCCAGCAGCTTGCGGGGGAGTCGGCACGAGCAGTACTTC. Its translation is CASSLRGSRHEQYF.

The chain couples TRBV7-6 to TRBJ1-4; a possible D gene is TRBD1 (5 bases). CDR3 length: 13 residues. The germline V gene has CDR1 SGHVS and CDR2 FNYEAQ. V lost 6 bases and J 5 bases, leaving 10 bases between the germline ends. CDR3 residues: CASSWAGNEKLFF. Here the CDR3 DNA reads TGTGCCAGCAGTTGGGCAGGGAATGAAAAACTGTTTTTT.

The chain uses TRBV20-1 and TRBJ2-5; no definite D call. CDR1 and CDR2 (germline): DFQATT, SNEGSKA (reference sequence). The CDR3 runs to 11 residues. With 3 bases removed from V and 1 base from J, the gap between germline ends came to 3 bases. Written as DNA, the CDR3 is TGCAGTGCTAGGCCCCAAGAGACCCAGTACTTC. Amino acids: CSARPQETQYF.

This clone was observed a single time. The chain links TRBV6-1 to TRBJ2-4, with 10 nucleotides matching TRBD1. CDR3 length equals 17 residues. Germline V gene lookup returns CDR1 MNHNS and CDR2 SASEGT. V dropped 2 bases and J dropped 1; count of bases not matched to a gene: 5. For the CDR3, the DNA is TGTGCCAGCAGTGAAATGTCGGACAGGGGGGCCAAAAACATTCAGTACTTC. Translating gives CASSEMSDRGAKNIQYF.

A note on this clone: Germline and junction disagree at one end, which may indicate a read error. The chain recombines TRBV7-7 with TRBJ2-2; D is perhaps TRBD1 (6 bases). The CDR3 is made up of 16 amino acids. Germline lookup yields CDR1 SSHAT and CDR2 FNYEAQ (reference sequence). CDR3 nucleotides: TGTGCTAGCAGCTTAGAATCCGGGACACGATCCGGGGAGCTGTTTTTT. Amino acids: CASSLESGTRSGELFF.

This rearrangement joins TRBV11-2 to TRBJ2-5, with D possibly matching TRBD2 (6 bases). This CDR3 comprises 16 residues. Germline V gene data show CDR1 as SGHAT and CDR2 as FQNNGV. The ends were cut back, 4 bases at V and 4 bases at J, with 19 bases in the middle. The CDR3 spells CASSSASVGPGETQYF. CDR3 nucleotide sequence: TGTGCCAGCAGCTCCGCTAGCGTCGGTCCAGGAGAGACCCAGTACTTC.

Details on this clone: This sample includes further DNA sequences coding for the same CDR3. This chain links TRBV5-8 with TRBJ2-7; 10 bases are a match to TRBD1. V lost 4 bases to trimming and J lost 5 bases; unmatched junction nucleotides: 6. CDR3 length: 14 residues. In germline, CDR1 is SGHTS, CDR2 YDEGEE. The CDR3 DNA reads as TGTGCCAGCAGCCTGGAAGGGACAGGGGACGAGCAGTACTTC. Protein sequence: CASSLEGTGDEQYF.